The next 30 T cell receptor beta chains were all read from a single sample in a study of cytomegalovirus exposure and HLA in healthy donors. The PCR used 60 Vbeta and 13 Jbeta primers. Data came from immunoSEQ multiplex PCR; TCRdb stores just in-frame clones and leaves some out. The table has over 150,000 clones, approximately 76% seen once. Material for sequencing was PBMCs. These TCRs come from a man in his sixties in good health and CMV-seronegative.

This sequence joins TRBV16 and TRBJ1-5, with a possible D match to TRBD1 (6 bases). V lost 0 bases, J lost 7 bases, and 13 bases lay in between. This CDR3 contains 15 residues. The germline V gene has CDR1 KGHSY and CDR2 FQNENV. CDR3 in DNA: TGTGCCAGCAGCCAATCGCCGGGGGGCGTCCAGCCCCAGCATTTT. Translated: CASSQSPGGVQPQHF.

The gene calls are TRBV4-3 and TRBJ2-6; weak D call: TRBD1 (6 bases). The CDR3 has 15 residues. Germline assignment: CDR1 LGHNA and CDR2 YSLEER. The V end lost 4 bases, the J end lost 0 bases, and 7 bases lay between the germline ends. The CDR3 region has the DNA TGCGCCAGCAGCCGGACAGCCTCTGGGGCCAACGTCCTGACTTTC. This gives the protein CASSRTASGANVLTF.

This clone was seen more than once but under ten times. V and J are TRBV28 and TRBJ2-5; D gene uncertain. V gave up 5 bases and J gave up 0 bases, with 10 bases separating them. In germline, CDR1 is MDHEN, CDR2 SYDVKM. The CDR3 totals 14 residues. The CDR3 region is CASSNSQYQETQYF. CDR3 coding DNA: TGTGCCAGCAGTAATTCCCAGTACCAAGAGACCCAGTACTTC.

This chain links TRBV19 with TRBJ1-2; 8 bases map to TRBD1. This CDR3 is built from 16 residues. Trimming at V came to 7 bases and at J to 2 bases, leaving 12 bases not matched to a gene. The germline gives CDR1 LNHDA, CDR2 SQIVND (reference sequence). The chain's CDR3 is CASTPGGPGGNYGYTF. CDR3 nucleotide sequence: TGTGCCAGTACCCCAGGAGGTCCAGGGGGCAACTATGGCTACACCTTC.

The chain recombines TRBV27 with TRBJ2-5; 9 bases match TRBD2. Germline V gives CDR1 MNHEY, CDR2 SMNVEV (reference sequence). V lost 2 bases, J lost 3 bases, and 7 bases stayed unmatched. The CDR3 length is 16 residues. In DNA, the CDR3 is TGTGCCAGCAGTTTAGGTAGCGGGAGAAATAAAGAGACCCAGTACTTC. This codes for CASSLGSGRNKETQYF.

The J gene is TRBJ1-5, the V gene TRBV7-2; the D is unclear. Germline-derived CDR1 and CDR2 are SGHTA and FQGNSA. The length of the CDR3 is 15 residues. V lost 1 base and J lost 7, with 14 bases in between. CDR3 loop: CASSLGASYRQPQHF. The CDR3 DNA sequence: TGTGCCAGCAGCTTAGGTGCTTCCTATCGGCAGCCCCAGCATTTT.

Here the CDR3 reads CAWSINRGMQFF. In nucleotides, the CDR3 is TGTGCCTGGAGTATTAACAGGGGTATGCAGTTCTTC. This chain links TRBV30 with TRBJ2-1; 7 bases are a match to TRBD1. CDR3 length: 12 residues. J lost 12 bases, V lost 2 bases, and 7 bases had no gene match. Germline V CDR1 and CDR2: GTSNPN, SVGIG (reference sequence).

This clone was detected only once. Here the CDR3 DNA reads TGTGCCAGTAGTATAGAGGCAGGCTATCAGCCCCAGCATTTT. Its translation: CASSIEAGYQPQHF. The V gene is TRBV19, the J gene TRBJ1-5; D remains ambiguous. V was clipped by 0 bases and J by 5 bases, with 8 bases between them. The germline V gene has CDR1 LNHDA and CDR2 SQIVND (reference sequence). The CDR3 covers 14 residues.

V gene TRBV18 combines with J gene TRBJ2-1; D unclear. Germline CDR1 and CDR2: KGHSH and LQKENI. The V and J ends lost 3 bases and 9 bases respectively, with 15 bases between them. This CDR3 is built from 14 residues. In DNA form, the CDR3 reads TGTGCCAGCTCACCTTTAACGAGCCGCGGTGAGCAGTTCTTC. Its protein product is CASSPLTSRGEQFF.

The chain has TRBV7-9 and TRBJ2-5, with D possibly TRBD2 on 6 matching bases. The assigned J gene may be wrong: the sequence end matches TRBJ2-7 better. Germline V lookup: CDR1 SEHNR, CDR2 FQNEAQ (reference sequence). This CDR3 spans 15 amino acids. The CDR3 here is CASSLGPGVVYEQYF. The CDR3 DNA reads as TGTGCCAGCAGCTTAGGGCCGGGGGTTGTCTACGAGCAGTACTTC.

The chain's CDR3 is CASRSDRGHSPLHF. The CDR3, as DNA: TGTGCCAGCAGGTCTGACAGGGGGCATTCACCCCTCCACTTT. The chain uses TRBV2 and TRBJ1-6; TRBD1 aligns across 10 bases. The CDR3 contains 14 residues. Germline V CDR1 and CDR2: SNHLY, FYNNEI. The J segment lost 8 bases and the V segment lost 6 bases, leaving 4 bases of the junction unmatched.

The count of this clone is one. The CDR3 nucleotides are TGTCCTCCGGGGGACAGGGGAAACACTGAAGCTTTCTTT. Translation gives CPPGDRGNTEAFF. V gene TRBV9 combines with J gene TRBJ1-1; 10 nucleotides agree with TRBD1. The CDR3 covers 13 residues. Germline V gives CDR1 SGDLS, CDR2 YYNGEE.

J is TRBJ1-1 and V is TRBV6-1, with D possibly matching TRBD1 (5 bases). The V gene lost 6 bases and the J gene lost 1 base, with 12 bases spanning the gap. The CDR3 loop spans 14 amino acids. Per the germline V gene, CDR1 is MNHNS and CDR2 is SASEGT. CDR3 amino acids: CASSRTRGNTEAFF. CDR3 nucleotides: TGTGCCAGCAGCAGAACAAGGGGGAACACTGAAGCTTTCTTT.

The CDR3 DNA reads as TGTGCCAGCAGTGAACAGGGTTATGGCTACACCTTC. Translating gives CASSEQGYGYTF. The chain has TRBV25-1 and TRBJ1-2; TRBD1 is a possible D gene (5 bases). V was shortened by 2 bases and J by 5 bases, with 6 bases between the two germline ends. Germline V gene data show CDR1 as MGHDK and CDR2 as SYGVNS. This CDR3 is 12 amino acids long.

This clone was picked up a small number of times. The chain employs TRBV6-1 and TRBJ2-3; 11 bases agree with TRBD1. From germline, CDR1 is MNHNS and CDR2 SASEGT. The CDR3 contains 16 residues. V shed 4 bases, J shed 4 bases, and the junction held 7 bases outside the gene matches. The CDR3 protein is CASSAIRTGGADTQYF. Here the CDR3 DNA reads TGTGCCAGCAGTGCAATCAGGACAGGGGGCGCAGATACGCAGTATTTT.

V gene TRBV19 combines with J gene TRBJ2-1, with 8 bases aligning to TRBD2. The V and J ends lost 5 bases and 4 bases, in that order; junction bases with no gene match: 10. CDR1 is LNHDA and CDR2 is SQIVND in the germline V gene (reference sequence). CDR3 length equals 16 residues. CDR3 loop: CASSDPAGVGYNEQFF. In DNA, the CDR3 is TGTGCCAGTAGTGACCCAGCGGGAGTAGGTTACAATGAGCAGTTCTTC.

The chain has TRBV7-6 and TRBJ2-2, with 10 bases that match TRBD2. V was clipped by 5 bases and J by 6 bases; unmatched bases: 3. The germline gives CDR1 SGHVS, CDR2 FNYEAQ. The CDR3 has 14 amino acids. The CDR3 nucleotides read TGTGCCAGCAGCAAGAGCGGGGGGGCCGGGGAGCTGTTTTTT. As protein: CASSKSGGAGELFF.

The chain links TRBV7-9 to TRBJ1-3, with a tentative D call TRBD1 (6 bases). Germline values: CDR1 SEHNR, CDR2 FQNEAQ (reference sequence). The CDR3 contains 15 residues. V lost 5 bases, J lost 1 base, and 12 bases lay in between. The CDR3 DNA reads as TGTGCCAGCAGCCCAAGAAGGGGGTCTGGAAACACCATATATTTT. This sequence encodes CASSPRRGSGNTIYF. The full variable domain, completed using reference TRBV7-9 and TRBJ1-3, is DTGVSQNPRHKITKRGQNVTFRCDPISEHNRLYWYRQTLGQGPEFLTYFQNEAQLEKSRLLSDRFSAERPKGSFSTLEIQRTEQGDSAMYLCASSPRRGSGNTIYFGEGSWLTVV.

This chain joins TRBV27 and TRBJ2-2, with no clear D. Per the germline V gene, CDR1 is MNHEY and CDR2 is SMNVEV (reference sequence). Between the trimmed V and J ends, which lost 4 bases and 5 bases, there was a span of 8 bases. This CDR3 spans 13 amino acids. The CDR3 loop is CASSSDRTGELFF. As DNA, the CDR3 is TGTGCCAGCAGTTCTGATCGGACCGGGGAGCTGTTTTTT.

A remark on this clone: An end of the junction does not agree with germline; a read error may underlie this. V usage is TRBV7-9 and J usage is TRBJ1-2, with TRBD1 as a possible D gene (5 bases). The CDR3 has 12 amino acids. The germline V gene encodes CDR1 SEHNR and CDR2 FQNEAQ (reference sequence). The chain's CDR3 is CSSSAGFWGYTF. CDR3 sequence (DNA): TGTTCCAGCAGCGCAGGGTTTTGGGGCTACACCTTC.

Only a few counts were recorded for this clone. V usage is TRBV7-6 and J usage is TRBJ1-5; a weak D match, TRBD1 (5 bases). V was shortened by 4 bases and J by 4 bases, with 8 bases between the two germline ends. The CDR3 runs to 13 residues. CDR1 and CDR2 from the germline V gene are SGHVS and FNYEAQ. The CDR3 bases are TGTGCCAGCAGCTCCAGGGAAAATCAGCCCCAGCATTTT. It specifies CASSSRENQPQHF.

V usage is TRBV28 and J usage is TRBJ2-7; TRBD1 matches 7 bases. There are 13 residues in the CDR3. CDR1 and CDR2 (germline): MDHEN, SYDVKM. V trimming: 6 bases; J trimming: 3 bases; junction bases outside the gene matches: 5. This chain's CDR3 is CASRTGVLYEQYF. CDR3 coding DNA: TGTGCCAGCAGAACAGGGGTTCTCTACGAGCAGTACTTC.

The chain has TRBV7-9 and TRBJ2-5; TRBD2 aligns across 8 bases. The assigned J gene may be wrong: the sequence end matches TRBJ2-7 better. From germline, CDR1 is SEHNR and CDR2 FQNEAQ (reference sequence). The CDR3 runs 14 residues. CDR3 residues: CASAKGLEPYEQYF. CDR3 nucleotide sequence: TGTGCCAGCGCCAAGGGACTAGAACCCTACGAGCAGTACTTC.

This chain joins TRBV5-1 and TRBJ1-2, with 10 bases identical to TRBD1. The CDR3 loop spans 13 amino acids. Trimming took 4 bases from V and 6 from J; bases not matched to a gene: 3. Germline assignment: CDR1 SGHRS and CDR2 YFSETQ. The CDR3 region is CASSPGQGNGYTF. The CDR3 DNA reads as TGCGCCAGCAGCCCGGGACAGGGGAATGGCTACACCTTC.

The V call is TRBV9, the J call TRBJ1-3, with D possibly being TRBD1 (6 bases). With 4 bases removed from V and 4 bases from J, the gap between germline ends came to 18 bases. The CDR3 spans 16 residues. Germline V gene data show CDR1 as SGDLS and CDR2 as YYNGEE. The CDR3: CASSRSGTGLGNTIYF. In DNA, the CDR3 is TGTGCCAGCAGCAGATCGGGCACAGGGCTAGGAAACACCATATATTTT.

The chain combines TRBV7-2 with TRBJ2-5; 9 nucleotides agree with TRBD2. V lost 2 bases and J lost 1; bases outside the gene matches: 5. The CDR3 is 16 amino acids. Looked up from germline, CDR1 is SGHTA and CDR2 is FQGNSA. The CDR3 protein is CASSLRASGIQETQYF. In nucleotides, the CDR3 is TGTGCCAGCAGCTTACGGGCTAGCGGGATCCAAGAGACCCAGTACTTC.

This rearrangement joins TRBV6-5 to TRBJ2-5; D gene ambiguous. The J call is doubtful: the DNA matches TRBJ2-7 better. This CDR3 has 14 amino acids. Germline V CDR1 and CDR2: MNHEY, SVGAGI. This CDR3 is CASTPDFSSYEQYF. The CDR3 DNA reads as TGTGCCAGCACCCCCGACTTCAGCTCCTACGAGCAGTACTTC.

CDR3 bases: TGTGCCAGTAGTGCCCCGTTCGGGAACACTGAAGCTTTCTTT. This encodes CASSAPFGNTEAFF. The chain uses TRBV19 and TRBJ1-1, with D uncertain. CDR1 is LNHDA and CDR2 is SQIVND in the germline V gene (reference sequence). The germline V and J ends were trimmed by 5 bases and 1 base, with 11 bases remaining between them. This CDR3 comprises 14 residues.

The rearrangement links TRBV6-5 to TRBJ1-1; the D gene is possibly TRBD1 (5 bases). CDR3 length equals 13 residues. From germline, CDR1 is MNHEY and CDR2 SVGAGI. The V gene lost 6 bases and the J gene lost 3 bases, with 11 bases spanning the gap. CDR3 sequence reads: CASRGEGYTEAFF. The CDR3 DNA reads TGTGCCAGCAGGGGGGAGGGGTACACTGAAGCTTTCTTT.

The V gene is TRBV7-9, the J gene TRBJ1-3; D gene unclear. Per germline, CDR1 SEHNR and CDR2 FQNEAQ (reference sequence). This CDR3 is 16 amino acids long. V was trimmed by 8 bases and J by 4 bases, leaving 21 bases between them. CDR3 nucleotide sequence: TGTGCCAGCCAAGACGGCGGCGGGAAAGGAGGAAACACCATATATTTT. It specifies CASQDGGGKGGNTIYF.